This TCR beta chain emerged from a study of blood T cells in healthy people across ages. The V and J ends lost 6 bases and 6 bases respectively, with 18 bases between them. This CDR3 has 15 amino acids. This clonotype was seen more than once but under ten times. For the second PCR, which ran for about 6 to 12 cycles, a sample-barcoded 5' primer and a J-beta primer mix were used. Each of the cDNA molecules was tagged by a template-switch adaptor with 12 random nucleotides. One entry per CDR3 protein, called by TCRdb with MiXCR from the 5' RACE reads. The data hold about 780,000 distinct CDR3 sequences, with 20% to 30% observed a single time. The same specimen was also included in a second study, on T cells of mothers and their children. Per that study: The M1S primer of the second PCR added sample barcodes and 2-4 random nucleotides.

The specimen was blood. This chain uses TRBV12-3 or TRBV12-4 with TRBJ2-1, with D maybe TRBD2 (5 bases). This receptor was obtained from a boy younger than 18 in good health. The CDR3 DNA reads as TGTGCCAGCAGCAATCCGGGAACTAAGGGCAATGAGCAGTTCTTC. It translates to CASSNPGTKGNEQFF.